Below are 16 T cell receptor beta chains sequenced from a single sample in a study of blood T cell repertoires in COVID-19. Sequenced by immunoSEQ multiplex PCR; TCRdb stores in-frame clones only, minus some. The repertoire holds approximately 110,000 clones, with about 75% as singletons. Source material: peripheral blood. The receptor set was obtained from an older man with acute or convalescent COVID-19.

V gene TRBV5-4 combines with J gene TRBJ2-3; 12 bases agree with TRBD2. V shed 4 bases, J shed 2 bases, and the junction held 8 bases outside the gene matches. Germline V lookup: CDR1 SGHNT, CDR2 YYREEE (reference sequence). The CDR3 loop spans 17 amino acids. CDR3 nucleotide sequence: TGTGCCAGCAGCCGCCTGACTAGCGGGAGAGACACAGATACGCAGTATTTT. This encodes CASSRLTSGRDTDTQYF.

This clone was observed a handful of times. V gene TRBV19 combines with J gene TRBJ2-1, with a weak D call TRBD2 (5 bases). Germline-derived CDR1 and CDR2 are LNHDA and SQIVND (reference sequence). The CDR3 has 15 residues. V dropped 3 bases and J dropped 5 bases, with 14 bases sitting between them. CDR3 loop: CASSIYAGGHNEQFF. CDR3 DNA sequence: TGTGCCAGTAGTATTTACGCGGGCGGGCACAATGAGCAGTTCTTC.

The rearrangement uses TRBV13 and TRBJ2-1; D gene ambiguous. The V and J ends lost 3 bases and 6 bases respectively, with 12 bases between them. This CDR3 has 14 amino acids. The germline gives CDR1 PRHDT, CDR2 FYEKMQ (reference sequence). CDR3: CASSLVAFSNEQFF. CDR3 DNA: TGTGCCAGCAGCTTGGTAGCTTTTAGCAATGAGCAGTTCTTC.

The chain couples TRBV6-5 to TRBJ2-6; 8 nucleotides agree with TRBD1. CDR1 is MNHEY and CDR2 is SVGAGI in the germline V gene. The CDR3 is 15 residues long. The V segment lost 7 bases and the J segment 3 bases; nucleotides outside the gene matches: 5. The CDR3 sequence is CASTGGFSGANVLTF. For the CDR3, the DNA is TGTGCCAGCACAGGGGGCTTCAGTGGGGCCAACGTCCTGACTTTC.

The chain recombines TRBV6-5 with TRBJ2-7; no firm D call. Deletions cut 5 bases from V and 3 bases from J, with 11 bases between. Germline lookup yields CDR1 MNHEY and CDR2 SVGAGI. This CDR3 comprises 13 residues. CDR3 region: CASSPGRIYEQYF. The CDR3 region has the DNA TGTGCCAGCAGTCCGGGTCGGATCTACGAGCAGTACTTC.

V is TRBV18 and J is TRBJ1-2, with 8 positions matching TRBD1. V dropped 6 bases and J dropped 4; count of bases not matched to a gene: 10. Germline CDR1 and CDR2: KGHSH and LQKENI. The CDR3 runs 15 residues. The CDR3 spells CASSLRKGTGYGYTF. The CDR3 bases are TGTGCCAGCTCCCTTCGAAAAGGGACAGGCTATGGCTACACCTTC.

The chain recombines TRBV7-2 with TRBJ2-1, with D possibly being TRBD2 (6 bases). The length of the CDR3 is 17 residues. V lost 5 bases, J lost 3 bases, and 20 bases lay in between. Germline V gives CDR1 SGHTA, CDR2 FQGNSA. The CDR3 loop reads CASSLDRTSRLYNEQFF. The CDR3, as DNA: TGTGCCAGCAGCCTTGACCGAACTAGCCGGCTCTACAATGAGCAGTTCTTC.

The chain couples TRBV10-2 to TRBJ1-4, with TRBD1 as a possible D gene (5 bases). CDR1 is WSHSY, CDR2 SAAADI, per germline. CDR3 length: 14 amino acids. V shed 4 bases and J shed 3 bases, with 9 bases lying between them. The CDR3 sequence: CASSGRDPNEKLFF. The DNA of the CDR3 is TGCGCCAGCAGTGGGAGGGACCCTAATGAAAAACTGTTTTTT.

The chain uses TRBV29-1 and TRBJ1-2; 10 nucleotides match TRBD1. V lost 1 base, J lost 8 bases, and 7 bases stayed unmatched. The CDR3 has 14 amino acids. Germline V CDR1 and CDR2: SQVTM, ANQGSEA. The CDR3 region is CSVEGGQGVGGYTF. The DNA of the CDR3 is TGCAGCGTTGAAGGTGGACAGGGGGTAGGAGGCTACACCTTC. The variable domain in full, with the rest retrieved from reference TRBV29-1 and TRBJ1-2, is SAVISQKPSRDICQRGTSLTIQCQVDSQVTMMFWYRQQPGQSLTLIATANQGSEATYESGFVIDKFPISRPNLTFSTLTVSNMSPEDSSIYLCSVEGGQGVGGYTFGSGTRLTVV.

CDR3 amino acids: CASSQAGGVGTDTQYF. CDR3 sequence (DNA): TGCGCCAGCAGCCAAGCGGGGGGAGTGGGTACAGATACGCAGTATTTT. This rearrangement joins TRBV4-3 to TRBJ2-3; TRBD2 aligns across 7 bases. The length of the CDR3 is 16 residues. The V gene's germline CDR1 is LGHNA and CDR2 YSLEER. J gave up 3 bases and V 1 base, and 7 bases lay outside the gene matches.

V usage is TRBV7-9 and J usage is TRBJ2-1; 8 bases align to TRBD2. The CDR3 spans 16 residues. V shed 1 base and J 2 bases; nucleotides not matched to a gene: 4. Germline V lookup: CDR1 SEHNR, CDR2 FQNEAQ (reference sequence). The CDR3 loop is CASSLGRLATYNEQFF. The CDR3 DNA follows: TGTGCCAGCAGCTTAGGCCGACTAGCGACCTACAATGAGCAGTTCTTC.

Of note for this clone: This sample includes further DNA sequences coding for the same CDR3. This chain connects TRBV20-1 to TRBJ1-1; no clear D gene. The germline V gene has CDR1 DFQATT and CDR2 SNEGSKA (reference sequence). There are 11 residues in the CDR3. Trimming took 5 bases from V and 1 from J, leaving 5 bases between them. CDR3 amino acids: CSAPRNTEAFF. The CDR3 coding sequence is TGCAGTGCTCCGAGGAACACTGAAGCTTTCTTT.

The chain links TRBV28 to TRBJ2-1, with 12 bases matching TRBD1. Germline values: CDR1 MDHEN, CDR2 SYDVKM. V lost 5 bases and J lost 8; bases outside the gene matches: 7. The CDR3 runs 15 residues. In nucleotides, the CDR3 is TGTGCCAGCAGTACCCCCGGGACAGGGGGCTATGAGCAGTTCTTC. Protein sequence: CASSTPGTGGYEQFF.

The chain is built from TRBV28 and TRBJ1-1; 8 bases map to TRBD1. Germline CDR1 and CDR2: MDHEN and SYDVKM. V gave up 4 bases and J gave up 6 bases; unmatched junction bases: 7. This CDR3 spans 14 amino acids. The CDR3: CASSSGQGVAEAFF. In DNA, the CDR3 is TGTGCCAGCAGTTCCGGACAGGGTGTCGCTGAAGCTTTCTTT.

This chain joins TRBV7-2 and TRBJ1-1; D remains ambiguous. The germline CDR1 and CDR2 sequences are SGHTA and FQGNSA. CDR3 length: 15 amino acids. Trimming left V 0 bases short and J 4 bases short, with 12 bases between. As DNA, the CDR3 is TGTGCCAGCAGCTTAGCGGCGGGAGAGGGCACTGAAGCTTTCTTT. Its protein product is CASSLAAGEGTEAFF. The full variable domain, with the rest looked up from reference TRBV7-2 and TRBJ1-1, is GAGVSQSPSNKVTEKGKDVELRCDPISGHTALYWYRQSLGQGLEFLIYFQGNSAPDKSGLPSDRFSAERTGGSVSTLTIQRTQQEDSAVYLCASSLAAGEGTEAFFGQGTRLTVV.

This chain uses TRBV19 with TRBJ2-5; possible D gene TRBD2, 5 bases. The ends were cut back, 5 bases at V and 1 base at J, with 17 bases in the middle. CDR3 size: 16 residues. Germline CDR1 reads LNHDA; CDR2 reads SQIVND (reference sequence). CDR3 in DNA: TGTGCCAGTAGTCTATATGGACTTGGTCTCCAAGAGACCCAGTACTTC. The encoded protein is CASSLYGLGLQETQYF.